This T cell receptor (beta chain) was documented in a study of T-cell memory formation after mild COVID-19. Study outcomes and limitations: Clones that shrank (day 15 to 85) were balanced CD4/CD8, whereas later expanders leaned CD4+.

The CDR3 extends over 15 amino acids. CDR1 and CDR2 from the germline V gene are SGHAT and FQNNGV. The J segment lost 8 bases and the V segment lost 4 bases, leaving 11 bases of the junction unmatched. About this clonotype itself: The antigen is undetermined.

5'RACE, which relied on constant-segment primers, yielded TCR alpha and TCR beta cDNA libraries carrying sample barcodes and UMIs. TCRdb independently ran MiXCR on the 5' RACE reads; one entry per CDR3 protein. The data show under 300,000 distinct CDR3 sequences, about 17% seen once. The sequencing input was PBMCs or a T cell subset sorted from them (not recorded which). The V call is TRBV11-2, the J call TRBJ2-4, with 7 bases identical to TRBD1. The sequence was collected from a man aged 18 to 29 who had mild COVID-19 (a few samples of this study predate the infection). Cell type and time point are not known. The CDR3 DNA is TGTGCCAGCAGCTCACAGGTTGACAGGGCCGACATTCAGTACTTC. Its translation: CASSSQVDRADIQYF.